This T cell receptor (beta chain) came from a study of low-dose radiotherapy and immunotherapy resistance in tumors. Study-level information: Participants in Cohort 2 were given 1 Gy per fraction every two weeks, for 13 Gy over 26 weeks. Intravenous nivolumab 240 mg every two weeks plus ipilimumab 1 mg/kg every six weeks was given to patients.

Specified time point: before trial treatment. Both TCRalpha and TCRbeta chains were reverse transcribed with V-gene-specific primers. Both a constant-region primer and a V-primer adapter served to amplify TCRs across roughly 20 PCR cycles. MiXCR, run by TCRdb on the reads, gives a single entry per CDR3 protein. The sample lists around 79,000 distinct CDR3 sequences, 18% occurring once. The CDR3 is 15 amino acids. V lost 6 bases and J lost 5; bases outside the gene matches: 12. Germline CDR1 reads KGHSH; CDR2 reads LQKENI. In its sample, this clonotype was seen many times. The J gene is TRBJ1-1, the V gene TRBV18; the match to TRBD1 covers 7 bases. The sequence came from a male donor with prostate cancer. The material was PBMCs, obtained before treatment. The CDR3 loop reads CASSEEQGRGTEAFF. CDR3 bases: TGTGCCAGCTCGGAAGAACAGGGGAGAGGAACTGAAGCTTTCTTT.